This is a list of T cell receptor beta chains from one sample in a study of T cells after posttransplantation cyclophosphamide. The method was immunoSEQ multiplex PCR; TCRdb's version includes in-frame clones alone and lacks a portion of them. The sample carries under 40,000 clones, over 75% recorded once. Sequencing used naive CD4+ T cells sorted from blood. The receptors were gathered from a man aged 25 to 40 in good health and a related stem cell transplant donor. CDR3s include the opening cysteine and the closing phenylalanine or tryptophan. The D gene is left open where the match is weak. Expanded clones are given a class, and other clones once, few, many or no size at all.

j_call | v_call | clone_size | d_call | cdr3_nt | cdr3_aa
TRBJ1-6 | TRBV21-1 | NA | NA | TGTGCCAGTCAGCAAATTCGCCAAGGGAGGACCCCCCTCCACTTT | CASQQIRQGRTPLHF
TRBJ2-5 | TRBV4-2 | NA | NA | TGTGCCAGCAGCCAAGATCTCACAGGCCAAGAGACCCAGTACTTC | CASSQDLTGQETQYF
TRBJ1-1 | TRBV5-1 | NA | TRBD1 | TGCGCCAGCAGCTTGATGGCAGGGGGGAGGAACACTGAAGCTTTCTTT | CASSLMAGGRNTEAFF
TRBJ1-1 | TRBV19 | NA | NA | TGTGCCAGTAGTGCGAAAATGAACACTGAAGCTTTCTTT | CASSAKMNTEAFF
TRBJ1-2 | TRBV27 | NA | NA | TGTGCCAGCAGTTTAATCAGGGGTTCCTATGGCTACACCTTC | CASSLIRGSYGYTF
TRBJ2-1 | TRBV28 | NA | TRBD1 | TGTGCCAGCAGTCACAGGACAGGTAGCAATGAGCAGTTCTTC | CASSHRTGSNEQFF
TRBJ2-5 | TRBV6-6 | NA | TRBD2 | TGTGCCAGCAGCTCGGGACTAGCGTCCGAGACCCAGTACTTC | CASSSGLASETQYF
TRBJ1-2 | TRBV28 | NA | NA | TGTGCCAGCAGTTTAAGGGGGGGCTGGAACTATGGCTACACCTTC | CASSLRGGWNYGYTF
TRBJ2-7 | TRBV2 | once | NA | TGTGCCAGCAGTGAGGAGAGCACCTCCTACGAGCAGTACTTC | CASSEESTSYEQYF
TRBJ2-5 | TRBV20-1 | NA | NA | TGCAGTGCCCCCAGGAAGACCCAGTACTTC | CSAPRKTQYF
TRBJ2-6 | TRBV6-4 | NA | TRBD2 | TGTGCCAGCAGTGACCGCGCCCCGGGAGGGGCAGGGAAAACTGGGGCCAACGTCCTGACTTTC | CASSDRAPGGAGKTGANVLTF